These T cell receptor beta chains were read from a single sample in a study of quantifying T cell responses using KT2 cells. TCRdb fed the UMI-ligation and nested PCR reads into MiXCR, producing one record per CDR3 protein. The data show 42,000 or so distinct CDR3 sequences, with around 15% seen just once and approximately 45% held by the top ten. Sequencing used PBMCs spiked with cells of the T cell clone KT2. These receptors were obtained from a human donor. Each CDR3 is given with its conserved first and last residue. The order of the fields is D gene, V gene, J gene, clone size, CDR3 DNA, CDR3 protein. A D gene is named only where the DNA matches it firmly. Expanded clones get a size class; other rows say once, few or many, or leave the size out.

D: .
V: TRBV12-3/TRBV12-4
J: TRBJ1-1
size: .
DNA: TGTGCCAGCAGTTGGACAGTGAACACTGAAGCTTTCTTT
CDR3: CASSWTVNTEAFF

D: .
V: TRBV4-3
J: TRBJ1-5
size: .
DNA: TGCGCCAGCAGCCTTTGGCCCGGTGGCAATCAGCCCCAGCATTTT
CDR3: CASSLWPGGNQPQHF

D: TRBD2
V: TRBV7-8
J: TRBJ2-2
size: few
DNA: TGTGCCAGCAGTCGAAGACTAGCGGGTTCAAACACCGGGGAGCTGTTTTTT
CDR3: CASSRRLAGSNTGELFF

D: TRBD2
V: TRBV29-1
J: TRBJ2-3
size: few
DNA: TGCAGCGTGCGAACTAGCGGGCCGCCCTATACGCAGTATTTT
CDR3: CSVRTSGPPYTQYF

D: .
V: TRBV11-2
J: TRBJ1-1
size: few
DNA: TGTGCCAGCAGCTTAGATCCAGACAAAGAAGCTTTCTTT
CDR3: CASSLDPDKEAFF

D: TRBD2
V: TRBV7-8
J: TRBJ2-2
size: few
DNA: TGTGCCAGCAGCTTAGAACACACGAAACCTCTCGCGGGGGGGAACACCGGGGAGCTGTTTTTT
CDR3: CASSLEHTKPLAGGNTGELFF

D: TRBD2
V: TRBV12-3/TRBV12-4
J: TRBJ2-2
size: few
DNA: TGTGCCAGCAGGAAGCTAGCGGGAGTGCACACCGGGGAGCTGTTTTTT
CDR3: CASRKLAGVHTGELFF

D: TRBD1
V: TRBV29-1
J: TRBJ2-3
size: .
DNA: TGCAGCGTAAAACAGGGGGCCGGGGATACGCAGTATTTT
CDR3: CSVKQGAGDTQYF

D: TRBD2
V: TRBV14
J: TRBJ2-5
size: many
DNA: TGTGCCAGCAGCCCAGGACTAGCGGGAGCAATGACCCAGTACTTC
CDR3: CASSPGLAGAMTQYF

D: .
V: TRBV5-5
J: TRBJ1-2
size: .
DNA: TGTGCCAGCAGCTTTCTTGGACGGAGGGACCCATGGGGCTACACCTTC
CDR3: CASSFLGRRDPWGYTF

D: TRBD1
V: TRBV10-3
J: TRBJ1-1
size: .
DNA: TGTGCCATCAGGGAGGGACAGACGAACACTGAAGCTTTCTTT
CDR3: CAIREGQTNTEAFF

D: .
V: TRBV5-1
J: TRBJ1-1
size: .
DNA: TGCGCCAGCAGCTTCTGGGGAGGCAAGAACACTGAAGCTTTCTTT
CDR3: CASSFWGGKNTEAFF

D: TRBD2
V: TRBV5-1
J: TRBJ2-3
size: .
DNA: TGCGCCAGCAGCTTGGAGACTAGCGGGGGGCTCGGTACGCAGTATTTT
CDR3: CASSLETSGGLGTQYF

D: TRBD1
V: TRBV18
J: TRBJ1-1
size: few
DNA: TGTGCCAGCTCACAGACAGGGGGCGCGGTGACTGAAGCTTTCTTT
CDR3: CASSQTGGAVTEAFF

D: TRBD1
V: TRBV3-1
J: TRBJ2-1
size: few
DNA: TGTGCCAGCAGCCATCTCTTGGGGGACAGGGGATCCTACAATGAGCAGTTCTTC
CDR3: CASSHLLGDRGSYNEQFF

D: .
V: TRBV12-5
J: TRBJ1-2
size: many
DNA: TGTGCTAGTGGTTTCGTGTTGGGATCCAACTATGGCTACACCTTC
CDR3: CASGFVLGSNYGYTF

D: .
V: TRBV11-2
J: TRBJ1-1
size: .
DNA: TGTGCCAGCCAAAGGCTGAACACTGAAGCTTTCTTT
CDR3: CASQRLNTEAFF

D: .
V: TRBV11-2
J: TRBJ2-7
size: .
DNA: TGTGCCAGCAGCCCGGGACTCAGCTCCTACGAGCAGTACTTC
CDR3: CASSPGLSSYEQYF

D: .
V: TRBV7-2
J: TRBJ2-3
size: many
DNA: TGTGCCTTAGGAGTCGATACGCAGTATTTT
CDR3: CALGVDTQYF

D: .
V: TRBV5-6
J: TRBJ2-1
size: few
DNA: TGTGCCAGCAGCTTATCGACACCCAGGGATGAGCAGTTCTTC
CDR3: CASSLSTPRDEQFF

D: .
V: TRBV30
J: TRBJ2-5
size: .
DNA: TGTGCCCGACGGGGAACAGGGACGCAGACCCAGTACTTC
CDR3: CARRGTGTQTQYF

D: TRBD1
V: TRBV12-3/TRBV12-4
J: TRBJ1-1
size: .
DNA: TGTGCCAGCAGTTTAGGCGGGACAGGGGCGACTGAAGCTTTCTTT
CDR3: CASSLGGTGATEAFF

D: .
V: TRBV10-3
J: TRBJ1-5
size: few
DNA: TGTGCCATTCAGGCGAATAGCAATCAGCCCCAGCATTTT
CDR3: CAIQANSNQPQHF

D: TRBD2
V: TRBV20-1
J: TRBJ2-3
size: medium-sized
DNA: TGCAGTGCTAGAGACCCAACTAGCGGGGATGTAGATACGCAGTATTTT
CDR3: CSARDPTSGDVDTQYF

D: .
V: TRBV7-8
J: TRBJ2-5
size: .
DNA: TGTGCCAGCAGCTTCACGGACCTAAAAGAGACCCAGTACTTC
CDR3: CASSFTDLKETQYF

D: .
V: TRBV29-1
J: TRBJ1-2
size: many
DNA: TGCAGCGTTGAAGGTGGGACGGAACCTAACTATGGCTACACCTTC
CDR3: CSVEGGTEPNYGYTF

D: TRBD2
V: TRBV13
J: TRBJ2-2
size: .
DNA: TGTGCCAGCAGCTTAGGCTCTAGCGGGAACACCGGGGAGCTGTTTTTT
CDR3: CASSLGSSGNTGELFF

D: .
V: TRBV11-2
J: TRBJ1-1
size: .
DNA: TGTGCCAGCAGCTTTTCACAGAACACTGAAGCTTTCTTT
CDR3: CASSFSQNTEAFF

D: .
V: TRBV21-1
J: TRBJ2-7
size: many
DNA: TGTGCCAGCATTTCCGAGGGGGGGACCGGCTACGAGCAGTACTTC
CDR3: CASISEGGTGYEQYF

D: .
V: TRBV29-1
J: TRBJ2-5
size: .
DNA: TGCAGCGTTGACCAGTTCCAAGAGACCCAGTACTTC
CDR3: CSVDQFQETQYF

D: TRBD1
V: TRBV2
J: TRBJ1-4
size: .
DNA: TGTGCCAGCTCGAGGGGGACAGGGAATGAAAAACTGTTTTTT
CDR3: CASSRGTGNEKLFF

D: .
V: TRBV12-3/TRBV12-4
J: TRBJ1-1
size: .
DNA: TGTGCCAGCAGTTTGGTAGCGAACACTGAAGCTTTCTTT
CDR3: CASSLVANTEAFF

D: .
V: TRBV28
J: TRBJ2-1
size: many
DNA: TGTGCCAGCAGGCCCTCCTACGGCATTATGTACAATGAGCAGTTCTTC
CDR3: CASRPSYGIMYNEQFF

D: .
V: TRBV6-4
J: TRBJ2-1
size: many
DNA: TGTGCCAGCTCCTCGGGGGATTACAATGAGCAGTTCTTC
CDR3: CASSSGDYNEQFF

D: .
V: TRBV5-5
J: TRBJ1-6
size: few
DNA: TGTGCCAGCAGCTTGAGGGGGATAACCTATAATTCACCCCTCCACTTT
CDR3: CASSLRGITYNSPLHF

D: .
V: TRBV6-5
J: TRBJ1-1
size: few
DNA: TGTGCCAGCTACCATAGTGGGCGGAACACTGAAGCTTTCTTT
CDR3: CASYHSGRNTEAFF